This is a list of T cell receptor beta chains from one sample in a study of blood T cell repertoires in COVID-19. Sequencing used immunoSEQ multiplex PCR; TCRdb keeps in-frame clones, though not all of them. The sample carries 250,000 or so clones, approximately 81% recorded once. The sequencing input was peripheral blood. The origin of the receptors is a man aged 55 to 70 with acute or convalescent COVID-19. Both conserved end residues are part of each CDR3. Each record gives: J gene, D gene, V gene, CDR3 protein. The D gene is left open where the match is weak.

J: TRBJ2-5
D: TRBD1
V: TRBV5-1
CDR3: CASSPAGTGFGETQYF

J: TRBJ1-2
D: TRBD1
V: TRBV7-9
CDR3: CASKVLGTEGYTF

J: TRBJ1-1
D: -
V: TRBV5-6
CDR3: CASSLRVNTEAFF

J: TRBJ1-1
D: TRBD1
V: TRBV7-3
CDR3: CASSFGQGESFF

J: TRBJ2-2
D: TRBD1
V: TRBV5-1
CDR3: CASSLTGTGELFF

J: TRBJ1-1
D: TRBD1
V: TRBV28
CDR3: CASTAGQGWTEAFF

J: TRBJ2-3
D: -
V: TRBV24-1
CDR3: CATSEQGTGTDTQYF

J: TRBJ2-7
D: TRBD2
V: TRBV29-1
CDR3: CSVEGASGGTQTYEQYF

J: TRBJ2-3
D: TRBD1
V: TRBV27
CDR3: CASSLLGGGTQYF

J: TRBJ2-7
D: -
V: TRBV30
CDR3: CAWSVGTGLGSYEQYF

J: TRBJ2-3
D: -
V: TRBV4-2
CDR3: CASSQAKRPSRADTQYF

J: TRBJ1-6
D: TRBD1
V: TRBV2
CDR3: CASRDRTGINSPLHF

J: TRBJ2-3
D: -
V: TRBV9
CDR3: CASSVVSGTQDTQYF

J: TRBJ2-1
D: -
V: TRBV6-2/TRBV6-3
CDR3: CASSRTTYNEQFF

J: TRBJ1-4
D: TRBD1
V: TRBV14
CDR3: CQQGVRINVGPYDELFF